A single T cell receptor (beta chain) is shown here with its context. What it binds is not known. TCRdb keeps only in-frame clones here, not all; method: immunoSEQ multiplex PCR. This table holds around 25,000 clones, 88% found once. Extremely preterm deliveries at about 22-27 weeks of gestation provided the preterm samples. Pregnancies with fetal demise were excluded. The sample holds sorted live naive CD8+ CD45RA+CCR7+ T cells. This specimen belongs to a study of naive CD8 T cells in extremely preterm neonates. Findings and limits, study-wide: CDR3 nucleotide sharing was 2.5% to 3% in preterm, 0.4% to 0.45% term, 0.03% to 0.035% children, 0.01% adults. Preterm infants showed shorter CDR3s, fewer N additions and less trimming than older groups.

The germline gives CDR1 MNHEY, CDR2 SMNVEV (reference sequence). The CDR3 has 14 amino acids. V dropped 5 bases and J dropped 4; count of bases not matched to a gene: 5. The V call is TRBV27, the J call TRBJ1-2; 9 bases are shared with TRBD1. Sequencing used naive CD8+ T cells from cord blood. This clonotype originated in a boy who was born preterm. CDR3 nucleotides: TGTGCCAGCAGTCCCGGGACAGGGATCTATGGCTACACCTTC. Translating gives CASSPGTGIYGYTF.